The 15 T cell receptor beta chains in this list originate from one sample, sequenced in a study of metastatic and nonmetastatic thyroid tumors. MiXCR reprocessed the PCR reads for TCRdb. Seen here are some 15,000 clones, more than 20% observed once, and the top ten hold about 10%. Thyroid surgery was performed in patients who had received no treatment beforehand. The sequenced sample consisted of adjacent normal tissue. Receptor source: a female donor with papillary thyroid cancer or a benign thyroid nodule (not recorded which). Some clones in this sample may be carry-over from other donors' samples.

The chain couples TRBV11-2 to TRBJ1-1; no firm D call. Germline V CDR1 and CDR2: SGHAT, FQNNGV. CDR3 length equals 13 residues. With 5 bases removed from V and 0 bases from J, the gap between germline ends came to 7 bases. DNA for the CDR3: TGTGCCAGCAGCCCCCGAATGAACACTGAAGCTTTCTTT. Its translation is CASSPRMNTEAFF.

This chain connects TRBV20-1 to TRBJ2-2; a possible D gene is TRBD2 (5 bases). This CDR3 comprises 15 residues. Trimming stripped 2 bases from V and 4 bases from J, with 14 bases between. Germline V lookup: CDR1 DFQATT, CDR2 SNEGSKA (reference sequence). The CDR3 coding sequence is TGCAGTGCTAGACCCCGGGATCCATTCACCGGGGAGCTGTTTTTT. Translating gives CSARPRDPFTGELFF.

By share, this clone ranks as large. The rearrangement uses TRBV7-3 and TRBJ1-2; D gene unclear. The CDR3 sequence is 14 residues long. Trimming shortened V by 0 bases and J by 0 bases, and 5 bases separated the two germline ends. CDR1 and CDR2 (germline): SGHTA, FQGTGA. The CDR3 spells CASSLTGTNYGYTF. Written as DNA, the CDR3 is TGTGCCAGCAGCTTAACGGGGACTAACTATGGCTACACCTTC.

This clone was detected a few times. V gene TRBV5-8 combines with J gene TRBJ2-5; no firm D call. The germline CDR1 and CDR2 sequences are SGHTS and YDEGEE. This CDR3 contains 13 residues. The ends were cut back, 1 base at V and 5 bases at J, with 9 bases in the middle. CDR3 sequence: CASSLRGVETQYF. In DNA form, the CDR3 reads TGTGCCAGCAGCTTGCGCGGAGTCGAGACCCAGTACTTC.

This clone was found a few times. CDR3 residues: CASRKDYLNYNEQFF. In DNA, the CDR3 is TGTGCCAGCAGAAAGGACTATCTAAACTACAATGAGCAGTTCTTC. J is TRBJ2-1 and V is TRBV28; the D gene is possibly TRBD2 (6 bases). Germline CDR1 MDHEN, CDR2 SYDVKM. V lost 6 bases and J 3 bases, leaving 15 bases between the germline ends. The CDR3 runs to 15 residues.

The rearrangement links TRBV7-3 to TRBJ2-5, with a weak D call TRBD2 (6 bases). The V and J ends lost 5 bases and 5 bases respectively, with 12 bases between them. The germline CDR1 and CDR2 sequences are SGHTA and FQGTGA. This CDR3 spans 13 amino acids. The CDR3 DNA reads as TGTGCCAGCAGCCCCGGACTACGGGAGACCCAGTACTTC. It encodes CASSPGLRETQYF.

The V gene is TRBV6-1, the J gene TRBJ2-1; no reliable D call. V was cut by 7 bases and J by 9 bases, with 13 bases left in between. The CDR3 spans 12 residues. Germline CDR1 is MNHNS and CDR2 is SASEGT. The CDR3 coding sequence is TGTGCCAGCACCGGGTTTAGTACTGAGCAGTTCTTC. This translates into CASTGFSTEQFF.

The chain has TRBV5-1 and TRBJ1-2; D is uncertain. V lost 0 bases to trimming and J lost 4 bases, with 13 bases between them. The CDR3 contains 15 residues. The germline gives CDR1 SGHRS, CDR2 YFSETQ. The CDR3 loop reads CASSLDPGRSYGYTF. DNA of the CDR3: TGCGCCAGCAGCTTGGATCCAGGTCGGAGCTATGGCTACACCTTC.

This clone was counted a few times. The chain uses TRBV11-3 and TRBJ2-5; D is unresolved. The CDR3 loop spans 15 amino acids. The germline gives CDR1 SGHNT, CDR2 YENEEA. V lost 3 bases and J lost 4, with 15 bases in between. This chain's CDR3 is CASSFGRSRRETQYF. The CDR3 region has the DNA TGTGCCAGCAGCTTTGGCAGGTCTAGAAGAGAGACCCAGTACTTC.

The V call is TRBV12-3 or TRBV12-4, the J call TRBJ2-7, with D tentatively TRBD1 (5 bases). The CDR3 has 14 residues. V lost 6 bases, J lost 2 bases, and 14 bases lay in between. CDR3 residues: CASSSDILAYEQYF. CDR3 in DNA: TGTGCCAGCAGCTCGGACATATTAGCCTACGAGCAGTACTTC.

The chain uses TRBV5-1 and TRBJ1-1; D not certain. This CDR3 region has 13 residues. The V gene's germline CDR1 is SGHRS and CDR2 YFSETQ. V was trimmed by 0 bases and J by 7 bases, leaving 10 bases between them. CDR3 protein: CASSLGSVDEAFF. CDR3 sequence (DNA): TGCGCCAGCAGCTTGGGGTCAGTGGATGAAGCTTTCTTT.

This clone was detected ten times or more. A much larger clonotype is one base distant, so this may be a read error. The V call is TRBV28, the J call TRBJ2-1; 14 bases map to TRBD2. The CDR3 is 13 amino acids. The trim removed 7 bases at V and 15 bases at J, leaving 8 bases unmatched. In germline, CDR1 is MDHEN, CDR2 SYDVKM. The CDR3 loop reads CASNTGTSGGTFF. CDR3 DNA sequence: TGTGCCAGCAATACTGGGACTAGCGGGGGAACGTTCTTC.

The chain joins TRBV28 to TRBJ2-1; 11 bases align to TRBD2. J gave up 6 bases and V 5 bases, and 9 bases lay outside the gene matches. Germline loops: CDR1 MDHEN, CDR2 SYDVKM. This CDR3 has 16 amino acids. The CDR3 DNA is TGTGCCAGCAGTAGAGATAGCGGGAGGGCAATCAATGAGCAGTTCTTC. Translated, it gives CASSRDSGRAINEQFF.

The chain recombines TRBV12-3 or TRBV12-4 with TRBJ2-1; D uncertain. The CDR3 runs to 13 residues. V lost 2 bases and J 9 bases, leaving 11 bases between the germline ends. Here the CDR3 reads CASSLNPTGEQFF. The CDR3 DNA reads TGTGCCAGCAGTTTAAACCCCACGGGTGAGCAGTTCTTC.

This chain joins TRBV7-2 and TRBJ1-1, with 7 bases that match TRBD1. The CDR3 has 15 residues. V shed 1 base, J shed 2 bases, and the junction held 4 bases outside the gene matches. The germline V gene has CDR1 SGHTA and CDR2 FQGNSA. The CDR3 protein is CASSLVNRGNTEAFF. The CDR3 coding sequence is TGTGCCAGCAGCTTAGTTAACAGGGGAAACACTGAAGCTTTCTTT.